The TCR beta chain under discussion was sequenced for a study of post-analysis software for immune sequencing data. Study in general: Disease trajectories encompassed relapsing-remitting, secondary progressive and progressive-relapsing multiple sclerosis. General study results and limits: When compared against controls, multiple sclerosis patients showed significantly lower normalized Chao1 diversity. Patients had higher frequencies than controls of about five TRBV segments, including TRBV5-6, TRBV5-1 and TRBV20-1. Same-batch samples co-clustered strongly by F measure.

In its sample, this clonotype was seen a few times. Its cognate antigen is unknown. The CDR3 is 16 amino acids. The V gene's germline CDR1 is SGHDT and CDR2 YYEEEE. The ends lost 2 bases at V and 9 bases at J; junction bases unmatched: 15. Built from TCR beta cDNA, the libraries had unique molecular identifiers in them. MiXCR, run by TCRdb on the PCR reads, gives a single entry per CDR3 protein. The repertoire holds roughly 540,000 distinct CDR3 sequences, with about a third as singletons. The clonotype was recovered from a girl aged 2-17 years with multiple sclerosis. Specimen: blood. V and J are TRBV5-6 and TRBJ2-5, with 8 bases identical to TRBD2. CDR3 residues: CASSFTGTSGISAQYF. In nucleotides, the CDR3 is TGTGCCAGCAGCTTCACCGGGACTAGTGGTATATCGGCCCAGTACTTC.